This T cell receptor (beta chain) is from a study of identical twins. TCRdb reprocessed the 5' RACE reads with MiXCR, giving one entry per CDR3 protein. The repertoire holds roughly 720,000 distinct CDR3 sequences, about 18% seen once, with about an eighth in the top ten. All donors were healthy Caucasians. Germline values: CDR1 DFQATT, CDR2 SNEGSKA (reference sequence). With 2 bases removed from V and 0 bases from J, the gap between germline ends came to 7 bases. The CDR3 loop spans 13 amino acids. These records were also assigned to another study, of T cells expressing NK-cell markers. That work adds: One of eight sequenced donors was HCMV-seronegative; the other seven were seropositive. In a group of about 6 donors, dominant NKG2C+ clonotypes represented roughly 1.0-7.5% of CD8+ T cells. Topping the CD3+CD56-NKG2C+ fraction as well were these clonotypes, in several donors.

The chain joins TRBV20-1 to TRBJ1-2; D is ambiguous. Material: PBMCs. This receptor was taken from a woman between 18 and 29 years old in good health. The CDR3 nucleotides read TGCAGTGCTAGATTTTTTGCTAACTATGGCTACACCTTC. It yields the protein CSARFFANYGYTF.